The 6 T cell receptor beta chains below were found in one sample sequenced in a study of monozygotic twins with inflammatory bowel disease. Following a re-call of the 5' RACE reads, TCRdb has one entry per CDR3 protein and lacks DNA. Its listing shows 200,000 to 250,000 distinct CDR3 sequences. The sample taken for sequencing was blood. Receptors were obtained from a human donor with ulcerative colitis or Crohn's disease, or a healthy co-twin of an affected twin (not recorded which).

V gene TRBV4-3 combines with J gene TRBJ2-7; the D call of TRBD1 rests on TCRdb alone, since no DNA is present to check it. CDR3 size: 15 residues. CDR1 is LGHNA, CDR2 YSLEER, per germline. CDR3 protein: CASSQDRDSLYEQYF.

This chain connects TRBV4-3 to TRBJ2-1; TCRdb indicates TRBD2, and absent DNA this call remains unverified. This CDR3 is built from 14 residues. In germline, CDR1 is LGHNA, CDR2 YSLEER. CDR3 protein: CASSQGLAGYEQFF.

The CDR3 sequence is CACTSGLAGSGELFF. The J gene is TRBJ2-2, the V gene TRBV30; TCRdb proposes TRBD2, but this gene call is untestable without DNA. This CDR3 spans 15 amino acids. The germline CDR1 and CDR2 sequences are GTSNPN and SVGIG (reference sequence).

The chain has TRBV2 and TRBJ1-6; TCRdb designates TRBD1, a call that cannot be tested without DNA. The CDR3 extends over 15 amino acids. Germline V lookup: CDR1 SNHLY, CDR2 FYNNEI. CDR3 amino acids: CASKLSAGDNSPLHF. The variable domain in full, with the rest retrieved from reference TRBV2 and TRBJ1-6, is EPEVTQTPSHQVTQMGQEVILRCVPISNHLYFYWYRQILGQKVEFLVSFYNNEISEKSEIFDDQFSVERPDGSNFTLKIRSTKLEDSAMYFCASKLSAGDNSPLHFGNGTRLTVT.

V gene TRBV7-9 combines with J gene TRBJ1-5; TCRdb indicates TRBD1, and absent DNA this call remains unverified. CDR3 length: 15 residues. The germline V gene encodes CDR1 SEHNR and CDR2 FQNEAQ (reference sequence). The CDR3 reads CASSFSGNSNQPQHF.

V and J are TRBV7-9 and TRBJ2-7; TCRdb outputs TRBD2, but without DNA this stays unchecked. There are 15 residues in the CDR3. The germline CDR1 and CDR2 sequences are SEHNR and FQNEAQ (reference sequence). CDR3 amino acids: CASSHIPAGDYVQYF.